Following are 10 T cell receptor beta chains from one sample sequenced in a study of blood T cell repertoires in COVID-19. Assay: immunoSEQ multiplex PCR; the TCRdb copy retains only in-frame clones and omits some. The data show 30,000 to 40,000 clones, more than 70% seen once. Sequenced material: peripheral blood. The receptors shown here come from a human donor with active COVID-19. The donor label of this sample is uncertain.

This sequence joins TRBV6-5 and TRBJ1-3; unclear D gene. CDR1 and CDR2 (germline): MNHEY, SVGAGI. Trimming cost V 8 bases and J 4 bases, with 9 bases left between them. The CDR3 runs to 12 residues. The CDR3 sequence is CASEDSGNTIYF. The CDR3 DNA reads TGTGCCAGCGAGGATTCAGGAAACACCATATATTTT.

J is TRBJ2-5 and V is TRBV7-3, with 11 positions matching TRBD2. Trimming cost V 2 bases and J 5 bases; bases outside gene matches: 4. This CDR3 is 15 amino acids long. The V gene's germline CDR1 is SGHTA and CDR2 FQGTGA. The CDR3 here is CASSLVAGGTETQYF. The CDR3 DNA reads TGTGCCAGCAGCTTAGTAGCGGGGGGGACGGAGACCCAGTACTTC.

This chain joins TRBV7-2 and TRBJ2-5; a weak D match, TRBD2 (5 bases). V lost 1 base, J lost 5 bases, and 14 bases lay in between. This CDR3 spans 15 amino acids. The germline V gene has CDR1 SGHTA and CDR2 FQGNSA. Here the CDR3 DNA reads TGTGCCAGCAGCTTAGTGGGGTTGGCGGGTGAGACCCAGTACTTC. It yields the protein CASSLVGLAGETQYF.

This clone was detected once. The chain employs TRBV18 and TRBJ2-3; D is uncertain. CDR1 KGHSH and CDR2 LQKENI come from the germline V gene. The V end lost 8 bases, the J end lost 1 base, and 13 bases lay between the germline ends. CDR3 length: 14 residues. The CDR3 bases are TGTGCCAGCCCGAGGCCCCAAGGCACAGATACGCAGTATTTT. Protein sequence: CASPRPQGTDTQYF.

This chain uses TRBV14 with TRBJ2-1, with TRBD2 identical over 10 bases. Germline CDR1 and CDR2: SGHDN and FVKESK. V lost 0 bases and J lost 9; bases outside the gene matches: 17. CDR3 length: 19 amino acids. The CDR3 coding sequence is TGTGCCAGCAGCCAAGATAAGTCTAATAAGGGACTAGCGTTTAGTGAGCAGTTCTTC. It codes for CASSQDKSNKGLAFSEQFF.

This chain connects TRBV20-1 to TRBJ2-4; 10 bases are shared with TRBD2. Germline V gene sequence: CDR1 DFQATT, CDR2 SNEGSKA (reference sequence). With 3 bases clipped from V and 1 base from J, the junction kept 0 bases outside the gene matches. This CDR3 is built from 14 residues. This CDR3 is CSASSGGAKNIQYF. DNA of the CDR3: TGCAGTGCTAGTAGCGGGGGGGCCAAAAACATTCAGTACTTC.

V and J are TRBV3-1 (or the pseudogene TRBV3-2) and TRBJ2-7; tentative D call: TRBD1 (5 bases). Between the trimmed V and J ends, which lost 6 bases and 4 bases, there was a span of 7 bases. The CDR3 contains 11 residues. CDR1 is LGHDT, CDR2 YNNKEL, per germline (reference sequence). In nucleotides, the CDR3 is TGTGCCAGCAGAGGGGCATACGAGCAGTACTTC. This codes for CASRGAYEQYF.

The CDR3 loop is CASSITLGTGAYNEQFF. The CDR3 DNA is TGTGCCAGCAGCATAACCTTGGGGACAGGGGCTTACAATGAGCAGTTCTTC. This chain uses TRBV7-2 with TRBJ2-1, with 10 bases matching TRBD1. V was pared by 5 bases and J by 4 bases, with 11 bases of the junction left unmatched. Germline CDR1 SGHTA, CDR2 FQGNSA. The CDR3 runs 17 residues.

The chain employs TRBV7-3 and TRBJ1-1; tentatively, D is TRBD1 (5 bases). In germline, CDR1 is SGHTA, CDR2 FQGTGA. The CDR3 covers 16 residues. V lost 5 bases and J 0 bases, leaving 16 bases between the germline ends. CDR3 region: CASSQPVTEMNTEAFF. The CDR3 region has the DNA TGTGCCAGCAGCCAACCCGTGACAGAAATGAACACTGAAGCTTTCTTT.

The chain carries TRBV6-2 or TRBV6-3 and TRBJ2-6; D unresolved. CDR1 and CDR2 (germline): MNHEY, SVGEGT. The germline V and J ends were trimmed by 0 bases and 0 bases, with 15 bases remaining between them. There are 19 residues in the CDR3. This chain's CDR3 is CASSYSGAGTVSGANVLTF. CDR3 in DNA: TGTGCCAGCAGTTACTCGGGCGCAGGTACTGTCTCTGGGGCCAACGTCCTGACTTTC.